This T cell receptor (beta chain) was sequenced for a study of OX40 agonist ivuxolimab in advanced cancers. About the investigation overall: Ivuxolimab, which targeted the costimulatory receptor OX40 (CD134), was an agonistic, fully human IgG2 monoclonal antibody. Intravenous ivuxolimab was administered to patients every 2 weeks at six dose levels: 0.01, 0.1, 0.3, 1.5, 3 and 10 mg/kg. Of the approximately 50 dose-escalation patients, hepatocellular carcinoma was present in around 19, melanoma in roughly 15, renal cell carcinoma in 9 and head and neck cancer in 9. A male proportion of nearly 85% and a mean age of approximately 60 years, ranging from roughly 23 to 80, were recorded for the dose-escalation cohort. Patients were allowed to have had prior anti-PD-1, anti-PD-L1 or anti-CTLA-4 therapy, and more than 30% of the dose-escalation patients had previously received checkpoint inhibitors. Partial responses occurred in three dose-escalation patients: two with cutaneous melanoma and one with hepatocellular carcinoma. The purpose of peripheral TCRbeta sequencing was to test whether ivuxolimab changed TCR sequence diversity and led to clonal T-cell expansion. The paper describes the monotherapy dose-escalation part (N of about 55 patients) of the phase I trial of ivuxolimab. What the authors observed across the whole study: After ivuxolimab, CD8+ T cells had more expanded clones than CD4+ T cells on average. Low levels of normalized T-cell clonal expansion were also seen in some patients who did not respond. In the 0.1-3.0 mg/kg groups, partial responders were among the patients with the lowest normalized peripheral clonal expansion, particularly in CD8+ T cells. At doses of 0.1 to 3.0 mg/kg, clonal expansion of both CD4+ and CD8+ T cells in blood was seen between baseline and week 6. The antigen specificity of the peripheral T cells that underwent clonal expansion was not determined.

Genomic DNA was extracted from sorted cells for sequencing of the TCRbeta CDR3 region. TCRbeta CDR3 regions were sequenced using the immunoSEQ Assay. Held by TCRdb, this immuneACCESS table contains in-frame sequences only and omits some clones. Under half of the omission traces to an unresolved V gene where checked; the cause of the rest is unknown. The sample table records some 70,000 clones; more than 80% of these occur just once. The ten largest make up over 2.5% of the sample. The trial excluded patients who had a history of autoimmune disease or were on systemic immunosuppression. Peripheral blood for TCR sequencing was drawn from every dose cohort at baseline, at cycle 4 day 1 and at cycle 7 day 1. Samples were obtained from an open-label, multicenter, first-in-human phase I dose-escalation trial of ivuxolimab. Adults with locally advanced or metastatic melanoma, renal cell, hepatocellular, or head and neck squamous cell carcinoma were enrolled in the trial. Before TCR sequencing, CD4+ T cells and CD8+ T cells from peripheral blood were sorted into separate populations.

From its cysteine to its phenylalanine, the CDR3 spans 14 amino acids. Just CDR3 DNA is preserved here, 42 bases in frame from base 1. This clone occurred once. Its antigen specificity is not known. No base-level quality is on record; no much larger clone is a single base apart. This sequence uses TRBV7-5 and TRBJ2-3; TRBD2, the table's D call, lacks a check against the DNA. TRBV7-5 is marked as a pseudogene. This material consisted of CD4+ or CD8+ T cells sorted from blood, taken in a trial of the OX40 agonist ivuxolimab. This clonotype was sampled from an adult with an advanced solid tumor such as melanoma, head and neck, liver or kidney cancer. The nucleotides are TGTGCCAGAAGCCGTCCGGGGTCCACAGATACGCAGTATTTT. Translated, it reads CARSRPGSTDTQYF.